This TCR beta chain was recovered during a study of T cell repertoires in cytomegalovirus infection. As for the study in general: The study used recently identified HLA-C-restricted and well-studied HLA-B-restricted CMV epitopes. CMV infection and matching HLA type were both indicated by public TCR beta signatures.

Worth noting for this clonotype: Its antigen is undetermined.

The CDR3 covers 17 residues. V was trimmed by 2 bases and J by 0 bases, leaving 14 bases between them. Germline CDR1 is DFQATT and CDR2 is SNEGSKA (reference sequence). TCRdb re-analysed the reads in MiXCR, keeping a single row per CDR3 protein. This sample has roughly 200,000 distinct CDR3 sequences; around two fifths occur once, and the top ten carry about 60%. The V and J genes are TRBV20-1 and TRBJ2-6; a weak D match, TRBD1 (6 bases). The TCR comes from a human donor in good health (CMV status not recorded). Some clones in this sample may be carry-over from other donors' samples. Specimen: CD8+ T cells from cultured PBMCs, collected from culture after CMV antigen stimulation. The CDR3 here is CSARTRDTGSGANVLTF. CDR3 bases: TGCAGTGCTAGAACTCGGGACACAGGCTCTGGGGCCAACGTCCTGACTTTC.